A single sample is the source of the 20 T cell receptor beta chains below, sequenced in a study of Ad26.COV2.S vaccination and SARS-CoV-2 variants. Repertoires were generated with immunoSEQ multiplex PCR, while TCRdb's copy carries only in-frame clones and drops some. The sample has roughly 380,000 clones, approximately 90% seen once. The sample here was peripheral blood, taken after recovery from COVID-19. The source is a human donor who had recovered from COVID-19.

This chain joins TRBV7-3 and TRBJ1-4; D is perhaps TRBD1 (5 bases). The CDR3 is 15 residues long. Germline-derived CDR1 and CDR2 are SGHTA and FQGTGA. V lost 2 bases, J lost 10 bases, and 17 bases lay in between. The CDR3 loop reads CASSLDSGFGAKLFF. The DNA of the CDR3 is TGTGCCAGCAGCTTAGACAGCGGGTTTGGGGCAAAACTGTTTTTT.

In this sample, this clone turned up once. J is TRBJ1-6 and V is TRBV6-5; D ambiguous. V lost 7 bases and J 5 bases, leaving 9 bases between the germline ends. The CDR3 is 13 amino acids. CDR1 is MNHEY, CDR2 SVGAGI, per germline. The chain's CDR3 is CASTWDDNSPLHF. The CDR3 DNA reads as TGTGCCAGCACCTGGGATGATAATTCACCCCTCCACTTT.

The CDR3 DNA follows: TGTGCCAGCAGTTTACGGACAGGGAGAGGGGAGCTGTTTTTT. Protein sequence: CASSLRTGRGELFF. The chain uses TRBV6-5 and TRBJ2-2; 8 positions match TRBD1. J was trimmed by 8 bases and V by 4 bases; bases with no gene match: 6. From germline, CDR1 is MNHEY and CDR2 SVGAGI. The CDR3 sequence is 14 residues long.

The chain couples TRBV6-6 to TRBJ2-5; D possibly uses TRBD1 or TRBD2 (6 bases each). This CDR3 comprises 13 residues. Germline CDR1 reads MNHNY; CDR2 reads SVGAGI (reference sequence). V shed 6 bases and J shed 8 bases, with 16 bases lying between them. The CDR3 here is CASSSGAAGTQYF. The CDR3 nucleotides read TGTGCCAGCAGCTCAGGGGCCGCGGGAACCCAGTACTTC.

CDR3 protein: CASSVGAYSGNTIYF. CDR3 nucleotides: TGTGCCAGCAGCGTAGGGGCCTACTCTGGAAACACCATATATTTT. This rearrangement joins TRBV9 to TRBJ1-3; D unclear. The CDR3 has 15 amino acids. Germline V gene sequence: CDR1 SGDLS, CDR2 YYNGEE. Trimming shortened V by 0 bases and J by 0 bases, and 7 bases separated the two germline ends. Based on the CDR3 plus reference TRBV9 and TRBJ1-3, the full variable domain is DSGVTQTPKHLITATGQRVTLRCSPRSGDLSVYWYQQSLDQGLQFLIQYYNGEERAKGNILERFSAQQFPDLHSELNLSSLELGDSALYFCASSVGAYSGNTIYFGEGSWLTVV.

V usage is TRBV3-1 (or the pseudogene TRBV3-2) and J usage is TRBJ1-5, with TRBD1 matching 7 bases. Trimming at V came to 3 bases and at J to 7 bases, leaving 6 bases not matched to a gene. The CDR3 spans 14 residues. Germline V gene data show CDR1 as LGHDT and CDR2 as YNNKEL (reference sequence). In DNA, the CDR3 is TGTGCCAGCAGCCATACAGGGGCCGGGCAGCCCCAGCATTTT. Protein product: CASSHTGAGQPQHF.

There are a few counts of this clone. The CDR3 loop is CASSRDTSPGYTF. CDR3 sequence (DNA): TGTGCCAGCAGTCGTGACACTTCTCCTGGCTACACCTTC. The V call is TRBV2, the J call TRBJ1-2; D gene uncertain. Looked up from germline, CDR1 is SNHLY and CDR2 is FYNNEI. V was trimmed by 5 bases and J by 7 bases, leaving 14 bases between them. The CDR3 is 13 residues long.

As DNA, the CDR3 is TGTGCCAGCAGCCGGGCCGGACAGGGACTGGGGGGCTACACCTTC. As protein: CASSRAGQGLGGYTF. V and J are TRBV5-4 and TRBJ1-2; the match to TRBD1 covers 8 bases. Germline CDR1 reads SGHNT; CDR2 reads YYREEE (reference sequence). With 4 bases clipped from V and 8 bases from J, the junction kept 13 bases outside the gene matches. The CDR3 has 15 residues.

The rearrangement uses TRBV6-5 and TRBJ1-3; D unresolved. Germline V CDR1 and CDR2: MNHEY, SVGAGI. The CDR3 loop spans 14 amino acids. Trimming stripped 8 bases from V and 4 bases from J, with 15 bases between. CDR3 region: CASRFSQAGNTIYF. The CDR3 DNA reads as TGTGCCAGCCGGTTCAGCCAGGCGGGAAACACCATATATTTT.

The chain is built from TRBV5-1 and TRBJ1-2; 12 bases agree with TRBD1. Unmatched junction bases numbered 8, after V lost 4 bases and J lost 10 bases. The CDR3 length is 14 residues. Germline V gene lookup returns CDR1 SGHRS and CDR2 YFSETQ. The CDR3 region is CASSEPGQGAVYTF. CDR3 bases: TGCGCCAGCAGCGAGCCGGGACAGGGGGCAGTCTACACCTTC.

This clone was recorded once. This chain joins TRBV5-5 and TRBJ2-5; D tentatively fits TRBD1 or TRBD2 (7 bases each). This CDR3 region has 16 residues. V lost 4 bases to trimming and J lost 5 bases, with 21 bases between them. The germline gives CDR1 SGHKS, CDR2 YYEKEE (reference sequence). CDR3 bases: TGTGCCAGCAGCCCACCCCCGACAGGGACTATTGAGACCCAGTACTTC. Its translation: CASSPPPTGTIETQYF.

This clone was recorded a few times. The genes are TRBV18 and TRBJ1-2, with unresolved D. This CDR3 is built from 14 residues. Germline loops: CDR1 KGHSH, CDR2 LQKENI. Deletions cut 3 bases from V and 2 bases from J, with 10 bases between. The CDR3 spells CASSPSTSNYGYTF. The CDR3 DNA reads TGTGCCAGCTCACCCTCGACATCCAACTATGGCTACACCTTC.

The V call is TRBV16, the J call TRBJ1-1, with a weak D call TRBD1 (5 bases). Germline lookup yields CDR1 KGHSY and CDR2 FQNENV. V lost 4 bases and J 1 base, leaving 7 bases between the germline ends. The CDR3 extends over 13 amino acids. CDR3 coding DNA: TGTGCCAGCAGCCCCGGACAGAACACTGAAGCTTTCTTT. Its protein product is CASSPGQNTEAFF.

V is TRBV24-1 and J is TRBJ2-5, with 13 bases lining up with TRBD2. The CDR3 totals 15 residues. The V segment lost 6 bases and the J segment 5 bases; nucleotides outside the gene matches: 5. Germline values: CDR1 KGHDR, CDR2 SFDVKD. CDR3 sequence: CATSTSGGAGETQYF. The CDR3 DNA follows: TGTGCCACCAGTACTAGCGGGGGGGCCGGGGAGACCCAGTACTTC.

The chain recombines TRBV5-5 with TRBJ2-7, with 8 nucleotides matching TRBD1. The ends lost 4 bases at V and 4 bases at J; junction bases unmatched: 7. Germline V gene lookup returns CDR1 SGHKS and CDR2 YYEKEE (reference sequence). The CDR3 is made up of 14 amino acids. CDR3 DNA: TGTGCCAGCAGCCCGGGACAGGCCTTGTACGAGCAGTACTTC. This gives the protein CASSPGQALYEQYF.

The chain recombines TRBV18 with TRBJ2-7; TRBD2 aligns across 10 bases. V shed 2 bases and J 2 bases; nucleotides not matched to a gene: 3. The length of the CDR3 is 15 residues. Germline lookup yields CDR1 KGHSH and CDR2 LQKENI. CDR3 DNA: TGTGCCAGCTCACCATTAAGCGGGGGGGCCTACGAGCAGTACTTC. Translating gives CASSPLSGGAYEQYF.

V gene TRBV15 combines with J gene TRBJ2-7; weak D call: TRBD1 (5 bases). Per germline, CDR1 LNHNV and CDR2 YYDKDF (reference sequence). There are 13 residues in the CDR3. The V end lost 5 bases, the J end lost 1 base, and 9 bases lay between the germline ends. CDR3 DNA sequence: TGTGCCACCAGCCCGGACACATCCTACGAGCAGTACTTC. Its protein is CATSPDTSYEQYF.

This clone was recorded once. This sequence joins TRBV5-4 and TRBJ2-3; D possibly corresponds to TRBD1 (6 bases). The CDR3 is 15 residues long. From germline, CDR1 is SGHNT and CDR2 YYREEE (reference sequence). V gave up 0 bases and J gave up 4 bases, with 12 bases separating them. The CDR3 protein is CASSLGGPQADTQYF. CDR3 nucleotides: TGTGCCAGCAGCTTGGGGGGGCCCCAGGCAGATACGCAGTATTTT.

This rearrangement joins TRBV25-1 to TRBJ1-6; maybe TRBD1 (6 bases). CDR3 length: 15 amino acids. V lost 6 bases to trimming and J lost 7 bases, with 16 bases between them. Germline CDR1 and CDR2: MGHDK and SYGVNS. This CDR3 is CASSEGVQGNSPLHF. The CDR3 bases are TGTGCCAGCAGCGAGGGGGTGCAGGGGAATTCACCCCTCCACTTT.

This chain links TRBV7-9 with TRBJ2-1; D assignment may be TRBD1 or TRBD2 (5 bases each). Deletions cut 2 bases from V and 10 bases from J, with 12 bases between. The CDR3 is 13 residues long. Germline V gives CDR1 SEHNR, CDR2 FQNEAQ (reference sequence). DNA for the CDR3: TGTGCCAGCAGCTTACAGCCCGGGGCCGAGCAGTTCTTC. Amino acids: CASSLQPGAEQFF.